The 8 T cell receptor beta chains listed next were all sequenced from one sample in a study of blood T cell repertoires in COVID-19. Method: immunoSEQ multiplex PCR; TCRdb's copy keeps in-frame clones and lacks some. The sample lists about 320,000 clones, 90% occurring once. Sequenced sample: PBMCs or T cells enriched from blood (not recorded which). These receptors originate from a man in his sixties who had recovered from COVID-19.

The chain recombines TRBV30 with TRBJ1-2, with D possibly being TRBD1 (5 bases). V lost 4 bases and J lost 3, with 12 bases in between. There are 13 residues in the CDR3. Germline assignment: CDR1 GTSNPN and CDR2 SVGIG (reference sequence). DNA for the CDR3: TGTGCCTGGAAAGGGGCCCGACACTATGGCTACACCTTC. This codes for CAWKGARHYGYTF.

This chain links TRBV4-1 with TRBJ2-2; 15 positions match TRBD2. Per the germline V gene, CDR1 is MGHRA and CDR2 is YSYEKL. The V segment lost 2 bases and the J segment 5 bases; nucleotides outside the gene matches: 3. CDR3 length: 17 amino acids. The CDR3 sequence: CASSQRTSGRGTGELFF. In DNA, the CDR3 is TGCGCCAGCAGCCAACGGACTAGCGGGAGGGGTACCGGGGAGCTGTTTTTT.

The rearrangement uses TRBV4-3 and TRBJ2-1; 7 bases align to TRBD1. From germline, CDR1 is LGHNA and CDR2 YSLEER. The ends lost 0 bases at V and 4 bases at J; junction bases unmatched: 3. CDR3 length: 15 residues. The CDR3 region is CASSQETGVYNEQFF. The CDR3 DNA reads as TGCGCCAGCAGCCAAGAAACAGGGGTTTACAATGAGCAGTTCTTC.

CDR3 residues: CASEGEREQYF. In DNA, the CDR3 is TGTGCCAGCGAGGGGGAGCGCGAGCAGTACTTC. J is TRBJ2-7 and V is TRBV7-8, with TRBD1 as a possible D gene (6 bases). This CDR3 is 11 amino acids long. Deletions cut 8 bases from V and 6 bases from J, with 11 bases between. Germline V lookup: CDR1 SGHVS, CDR2 FQNEAQ.

In its sample, this clone was seen once. V usage is TRBV11-3 and J usage is TRBJ2-2; 10 bases are shared with TRBD2. Germline V CDR1 and CDR2: SGHNT, YENEEA. The ends lost 4 bases at V and 1 base at J; junction bases unmatched: 3. The length of the CDR3 is 16 residues. In DNA, the CDR3 is TGTGCCAGCAGCTCAGGGACTAGCGTGAACACCGGGGAGCTGTTTTTT. Its protein is CASSSGTSVNTGELFF.

The chain recombines TRBV24-1 with TRBJ1-3, with D hard to call. V was pared by 5 bases and J by 2 bases, with 12 bases between. CDR1 and CDR2 (germline): KGHDR, SFDVKD. The CDR3 is 15 amino acids. CDR3 DNA sequence: TGTGCCACCAGTGCATCCAGGTGTACTGGAAACACCATATATTTT. This encodes CATSASRCTGNTIYF.

This chain uses TRBV5-4 with TRBJ2-3, with 10 nucleotides matching TRBD2. After removal of 0 bases from V and 4 bases from J, the junction contained 5 bases not matched to a gene. CDR3 length: 16 residues. Germline CDR1 reads SGHNT; CDR2 reads YYREEE (reference sequence). CDR3 nucleotides: TGTGCCAGCAGCTTGGGTACTAGCGGGGTCCCAGATACGCAGTATTTT. The encoded protein is CASSLGTSGVPDTQYF.

This rearrangement joins TRBV29-1 to TRBJ1-2; D uncertain. V was pared by 0 bases and J by 6 bases, with 14 bases between. The V gene's germline CDR1 is SQVTM and CDR2 ANQGSEA. The CDR3 is 14 residues long. CDR3 DNA sequence: TGCAGCGTTGAAGAACCGGTGTCGGTGGATGGCTACACCTTC. Protein: CSVEEPVSVDGYTF.